The subject of this entry is one TCR beta chain. The data stem from a study of blood T cell repertoires in COVID-19. The overall study: Samples came from the United States, Italy and Spain, spanning acute and convalescent COVID-19. Sample material is recorded as cDNA or gDNA derived from T cells, B-cell-depleted T cells, or PBMCs.

In the authors' workflow: Estimation of nucleated cell counts relied on the amplification of reference gene primers. TCRdb keeps only in-frame clones here, not all; method: immunoSEQ multiplex PCR. D and trimming come from the DNA, and the V and J calls and clone size come from that table. The table has approximately 180,000 clones, approximately 90% seen once. The TCR sequence derives from a human donor in a cohort sampled during active COVID-19. The sequencing sample was made of peripheral blood.

For the CDR3, the DNA is TGTGCCAGCAGCTTGTGGGGCGAGGGGGATTGGCAGCCCCAGCATTTT. Its translation is CASSLWGEGDWQPQHF. The V gene is TRBV5-5, the J gene TRBJ1-5; perhaps TRBD1 as D (6 bases). Germline V gives CDR1 SGHKS, CDR2 YYEKEE (reference sequence). V was pared by 1 base and J by 7 bases, with 18 bases between. The CDR3 totals 16 residues.